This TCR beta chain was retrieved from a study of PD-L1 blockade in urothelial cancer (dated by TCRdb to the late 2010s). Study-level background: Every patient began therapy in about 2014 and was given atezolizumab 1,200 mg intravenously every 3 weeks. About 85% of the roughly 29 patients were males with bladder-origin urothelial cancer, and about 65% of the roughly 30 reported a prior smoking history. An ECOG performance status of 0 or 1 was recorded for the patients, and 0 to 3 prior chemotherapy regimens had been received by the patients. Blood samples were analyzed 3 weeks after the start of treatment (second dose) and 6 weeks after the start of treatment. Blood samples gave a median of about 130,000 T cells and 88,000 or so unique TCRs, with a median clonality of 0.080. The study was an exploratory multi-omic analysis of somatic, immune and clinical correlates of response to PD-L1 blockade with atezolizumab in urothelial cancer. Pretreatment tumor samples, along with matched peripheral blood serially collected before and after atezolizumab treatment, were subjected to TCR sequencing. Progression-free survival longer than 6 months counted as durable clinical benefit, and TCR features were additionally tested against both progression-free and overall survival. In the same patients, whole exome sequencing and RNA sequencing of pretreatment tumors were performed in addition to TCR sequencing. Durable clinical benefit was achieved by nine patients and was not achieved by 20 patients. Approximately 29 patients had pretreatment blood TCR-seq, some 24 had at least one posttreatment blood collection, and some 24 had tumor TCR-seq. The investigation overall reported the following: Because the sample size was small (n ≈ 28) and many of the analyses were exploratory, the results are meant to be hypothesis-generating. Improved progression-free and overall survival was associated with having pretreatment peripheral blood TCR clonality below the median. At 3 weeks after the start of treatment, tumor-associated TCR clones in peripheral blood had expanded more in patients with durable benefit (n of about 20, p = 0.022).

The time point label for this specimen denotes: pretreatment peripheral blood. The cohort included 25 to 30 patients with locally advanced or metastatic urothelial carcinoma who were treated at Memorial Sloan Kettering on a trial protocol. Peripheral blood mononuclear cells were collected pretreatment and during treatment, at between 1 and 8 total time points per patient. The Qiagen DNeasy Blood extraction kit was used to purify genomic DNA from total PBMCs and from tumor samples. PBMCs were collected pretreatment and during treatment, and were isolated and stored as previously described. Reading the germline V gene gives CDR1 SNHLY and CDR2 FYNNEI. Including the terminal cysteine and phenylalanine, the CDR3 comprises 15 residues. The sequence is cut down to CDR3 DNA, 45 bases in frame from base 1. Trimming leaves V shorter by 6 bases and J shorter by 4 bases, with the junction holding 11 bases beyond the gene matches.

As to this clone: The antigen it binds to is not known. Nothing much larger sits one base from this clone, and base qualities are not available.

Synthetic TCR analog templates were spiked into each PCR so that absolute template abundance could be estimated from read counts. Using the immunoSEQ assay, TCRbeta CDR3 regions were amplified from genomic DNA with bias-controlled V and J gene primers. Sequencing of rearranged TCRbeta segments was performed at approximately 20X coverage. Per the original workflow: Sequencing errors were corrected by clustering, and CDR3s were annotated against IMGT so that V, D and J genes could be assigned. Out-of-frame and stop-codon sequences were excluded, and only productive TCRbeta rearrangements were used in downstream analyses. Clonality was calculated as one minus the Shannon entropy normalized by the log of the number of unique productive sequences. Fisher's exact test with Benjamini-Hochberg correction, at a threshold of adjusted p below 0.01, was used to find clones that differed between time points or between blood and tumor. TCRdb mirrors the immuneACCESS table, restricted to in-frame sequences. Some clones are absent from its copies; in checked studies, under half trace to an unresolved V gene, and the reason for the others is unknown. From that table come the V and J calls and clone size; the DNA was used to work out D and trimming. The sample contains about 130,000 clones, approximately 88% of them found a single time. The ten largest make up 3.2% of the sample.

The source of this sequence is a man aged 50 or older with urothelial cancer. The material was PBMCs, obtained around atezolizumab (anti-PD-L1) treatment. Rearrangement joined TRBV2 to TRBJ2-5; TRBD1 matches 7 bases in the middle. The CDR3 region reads CASSRDSQKVETQYF. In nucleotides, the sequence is TGTGCCAGCAGCCGGGACAGCCAAAAGGTAGAGACCCAGTACTTC.